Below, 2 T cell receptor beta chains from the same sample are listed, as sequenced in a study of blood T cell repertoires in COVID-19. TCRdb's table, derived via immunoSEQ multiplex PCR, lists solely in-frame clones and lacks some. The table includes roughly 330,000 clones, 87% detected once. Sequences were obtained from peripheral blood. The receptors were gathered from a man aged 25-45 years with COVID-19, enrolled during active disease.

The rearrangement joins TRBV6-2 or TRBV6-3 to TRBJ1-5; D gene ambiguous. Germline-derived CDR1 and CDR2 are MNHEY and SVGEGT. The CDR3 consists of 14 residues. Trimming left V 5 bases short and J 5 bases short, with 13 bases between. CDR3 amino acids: CASSPESPYQPQHF. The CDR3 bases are TGTGCCAGCAGTCCCGAGTCCCCGTATCAGCCCCAGCATTTT.

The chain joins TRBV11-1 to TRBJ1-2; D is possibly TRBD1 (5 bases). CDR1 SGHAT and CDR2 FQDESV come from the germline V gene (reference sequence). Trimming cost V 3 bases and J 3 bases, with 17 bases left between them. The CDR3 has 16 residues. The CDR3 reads CASSLEYGTKDYGYTF. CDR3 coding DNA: TGTGCCAGCAGCTTGGAGTATGGGACTAAAGACTATGGCTACACCTTC.